Below are 24 T cell receptor beta chains sequenced from a single sample in a study of shared clonotypes between healthy human individuals. The assay was immunoSEQ multiplex PCR, and TCRdb's table has in-frame clones only and misses some. The sample has roughly 2,500,000 clones; approximately 94% are singletons. The sequencing sample was made of naive CD4+ T cells from PBMCs. Subset reported: CD45RA+ positively selected. The receptor source for this set is a man aged 18 to 35 in good health. Some clones in this sample may be carry-over from other donors' samples.

V usage is TRBV10-3 and J usage is TRBJ2-5; weak D call: TRBD2 (7 bases). CDR3 size: 15 residues. From germline, CDR1 is ENHRY and CDR2 SYGVKD. Trimming shortened V by 4 bases and J by 2 bases, and 14 bases separated the two germline ends. CDR3 DNA: TGTGCCATCAGTGCCCGAGGGGGGGCTCAAGAGACCCAGTACTTC. It encodes CAISARGGAQETQYF.

The rearrangement uses TRBV28 and TRBJ2-2; 7 bases are a match to TRBD2. This CDR3 has 18 amino acids. Germline V gene lookup returns CDR1 MDHEN and CDR2 SYDVKM. The J segment lost 0 bases and the V segment lost 3 bases, leaving 10 bases of the junction unmatched. The chain's CDR3 is CASSLGVRDYANTGELFF. The CDR3 DNA follows: TGTGCCAGCAGTTTGGGAGTCCGGGACTACGCGAACACCGGGGAGCTGTTTTTT.

The chain carries TRBV28 and TRBJ2-7, with TRBD2 identical over 13 bases. Trimming removed 6 bases from V and 3 bases from J; junction bases left unmatched: 8. This CDR3 has 16 amino acids. The germline V gene has CDR1 MDHEN and CDR2 SYDVKM. The CDR3 protein is CASRFTGTSGVYEQYF. The CDR3 DNA sequence: TGTGCCAGCAGGTTTACAGGGACTAGCGGGGTCTACGAGCAGTACTTC. Combining the CDR3 with reference TRBV28 and TRBJ2-7 gives the whole variable domain DVKVTQSSRYLVKRTGEKVFLECVQDMDHENMFWYRQDPGLGLRLIYFSYDVKMKEKGDIPEGYSVSREKKERFSLILESASTNQTSMYLCASRFTGTSGVYEQYFGPGTRLTVT.

The rearrangement uses TRBV6-6 and TRBJ2-2; the D gene is possibly TRBD2 (6 bases). Germline CDR1 and CDR2: MNHNY and SVGAGI (reference sequence). The CDR3 is 16 residues long. V was cut by 2 bases and J by 3 bases, with 13 bases left in between. The CDR3 DNA follows: TGTGCCAGCAGTTACGGCCGGAGGGACGACACCGGGGAGCTGTTTTTT. This encodes CASSYGRRDDTGELFF.

J is TRBJ1-6 and V is TRBV5-1; no definite D call. Trimming stripped 0 bases from V and 9 bases from J, with 10 bases between. Germline assignment: CDR1 SGHRS and CDR2 YFSETQ. The CDR3 covers 14 residues. The CDR3 DNA follows: TGCGCCAGCAGCTTGGATAGGGCTAGTTCACCCCTCCACTTT. This codes for CASSLDRASSPLHF.

This clone showed up just a few times. The chain employs TRBV18 and TRBJ1-1; D is undetermined. This CDR3 spans 14 amino acids. CDR1 and CDR2 (germline): KGHSH, LQKENI. V lost 1 base and J 4 bases, leaving 10 bases between the germline ends. The chain's CDR3 is CASSPQEVSTEAFF. The CDR3 nucleotides read TGTGCCAGCTCACCACAGGAAGTGAGCACTGAAGCTTTCTTT.

The V gene is TRBV7-9, the J gene TRBJ2-2, with TRBD1 matching 10 bases. There are 16 residues in the CDR3. The V segment lost 3 bases and the J segment 6 bases; nucleotides outside the gene matches: 7. CDR1 and CDR2 (germline): SEHNR, FQNEAQ (reference sequence). CDR3: CASSFTTGQGSGELFF. DNA for the CDR3: TGTGCCAGCAGCTTCACGACGGGACAGGGGTCCGGGGAGCTGTTTTTT.

The chain is built from TRBV29-1 and TRBJ1-1; D not resolved. The CDR3 spans 10 residues. V lost 4 bases and J lost 11, with 11 bases in between. Germline CDR1 SQVTM, CDR2 ANQGSEA. CDR3 nucleotide sequence: TGCAGCGTTGGATGGGCTTACGCTTTCTTT. Its translation: CSVGWAYAFF.

The chain has TRBV9 and TRBJ2-3, with D perhaps matching TRBD2 (6 bases). Trimming stripped 4 bases from V and 4 bases from J, with 16 bases between. This CDR3 has 15 amino acids. The V gene's germline CDR1 is SGDLS and CDR2 YYNGEE. This CDR3 reads CASSWSGSLADTQYF. The DNA for the CDR3 is TGTGCCAGCAGCTGGAGCGGGTCTCTCGCAGATACGCAGTATTTT.

This chain joins TRBV18 and TRBJ2-4; D is ambiguous. The CDR3 is 13 amino acids. V lost 0 bases and J lost 9, with 9 bases in between. CDR1 KGHSH and CDR2 LQKENI come from the germline V gene. CDR3 protein: CASSPPNLGIQYF. DNA of the CDR3: TGTGCCAGCTCACCACCCAACCTGGGCATTCAGTACTTC. Full variable domain (remainder filled in from reference TRBV18 and TRBJ2-4): NAGVMQNPRHLVRRRGQEARLRCSPMKGHSHVYWYRQLPEEGLKFMVYLQKENIIDESGMPKERFSAEFPKEGPSILRIQQVVRGDSAAYFCASSPPNLGIQYFGAGTRLSVL.

This clone was counted once. J is TRBJ2-1 and V is TRBV4-1, with unresolved D. The V gene lost 4 bases and the J gene lost 6 bases, with 19 bases spanning the gap. Germline CDR1 reads MGHRA; CDR2 reads YSYEKL. CDR3 length: 16 residues. In nucleotides, the CDR3 is TGCGCCAGCAGCCCGGCCAGTGTTGGCACCCGCAATGAGCAGTTCTTC. It is translated as CASSPASVGTRNEQFF.

This clone was counted once. The chain has TRBV6-1 and TRBJ1-2; D is unclear. Trimming pared 4 bases from V and 0 bases from J, leaving 6 bases between. This CDR3 has 13 amino acids. Germline V gene lookup returns CDR1 MNHNS and CDR2 SASEGT. CDR3 in DNA: TGTGCCAGCAGTGTGGGAGCTAACTATGGCTACACCTTC. It encodes CASSVGANYGYTF.

As to this clone: This sample also contains other DNA sequences that code for the same CDR3. The CDR3, as DNA: TGTGCCAGCAGTTACCCGGGCGGTGAAGCTTTCTTT. This translates into CASSYPGGEAFF. This chain joins TRBV6-5 and TRBJ1-1; D is ambiguous. V was shortened by 2 bases and J by 7 bases, with 8 bases between the two germline ends. CDR1 and CDR2 from the germline V gene are MNHEY and SVGAGI. The CDR3 loop spans 12 amino acids.

In its sample, this clone was seen a few times. Other DNA sequences in the sample encode the same CDR3. The rearrangement uses TRBV5-1 and TRBJ1-1; no reliable D call. Per the germline V gene, CDR1 is SGHRS and CDR2 is YFSETQ. CDR3 length: 13 amino acids. The V end was cut by 4 bases, the J end by 0 bases, with 7 bases between. The CDR3 nucleotides read TGCGCCAGCAGCCCCACAATGAACACTGAAGCTTTCTTT. Protein product: CASSPTMNTEAFF.

The chain uses TRBV5-8 and TRBJ1-5; 7 nucleotides agree with TRBD1. Unmatched junction bases numbered 1, after V lost 0 bases and J lost 7 bases. CDR1 and CDR2 from the germline V gene are SGHTS and YDEGEE. The CDR3 contains 13 residues. Here the CDR3 reads CASSLVGGQPQHF. In DNA, the CDR3 is TGTGCCAGCAGCTTGGTAGGGGGCCAGCCCCAGCATTTT.

V usage is TRBV23-1 and J usage is TRBJ2-5, with 9 positions matching TRBD1. TRBV23-1 is labeled an ORF, and its function is uncertain. V lost 7 bases, J lost 7 bases, and 16 bases stayed unmatched. CDR3 length: 16 residues. The CDR3, as DNA: TGCGCCAGCAACCATCCGGGACAGGGAGGCGGGGGGACCCAGTACTTC. It encodes CASNHPGQGGGGTQYF.

V gene TRBV6-5 combines with J gene TRBJ2-7; D may be TRBD2 (6 bases). The ends were cut back, 0 bases at V and 6 bases at J, with 15 bases in the middle. Germline-derived CDR1 and CDR2 are MNHEY and SVGAGI. This CDR3 is built from 15 residues. The CDR3 here is CASSYSGTGALEQYF. In DNA form, the CDR3 reads TGTGCCAGCAGTTACTCCGGGACGGGAGCCCTCGAGCAGTACTTC.

The V and J genes are TRBV19 and TRBJ1-5; D is undetermined. CDR3 length: 15 residues. Germline V gives CDR1 LNHDA, CDR2 SQIVND (reference sequence). V gave up 4 bases and J gave up 1 base, with 11 bases separating them. CDR3 sequence (DNA): TGTGCCAGTAGTACCCCGGGAAAGAGCAATCAGCCCCAGCATTTT. Amino acid sequence: CASSTPGKSNQPQHF.

The V call is TRBV6-4, the J call TRBJ1-3, with a possible D match to TRBD1 (6 bases). Germline V gives CDR1 MRHNA, CDR2 SNTAGT. The CDR3 has 14 amino acids. The V and J ends lost 7 bases and 4 bases respectively, with 14 bases between them. CDR3 in amino acids: CASILTGMGNTIYF. The DNA for the CDR3 is TGTGCCAGCATACTTACAGGGATGGGAAACACCATATATTTT.

The chain uses TRBV18 and TRBJ2-2; 8 nucleotides match TRBD2. Germline-derived CDR1 and CDR2 are KGHSH and LQKENI. Unmatched junction bases numbered 18, after V lost 6 bases and J lost 6 bases. This CDR3 comprises 18 residues. CDR3 sequence reads: CASSPAGAGRWGAGELFF. The CDR3 DNA reads as TGTGCCAGCTCGCCAGCGGGAGCCGGCCGGTGGGGCGCCGGGGAGCTGTTTTTT.

The chain couples TRBV5-4 to TRBJ2-5, with D tentatively TRBD2 (7 bases). This CDR3 spans 13 amino acids. CDR1 is SGHNT, CDR2 YYREEE, per germline (reference sequence). Trimming cost V 4 bases and J 5 bases, with 12 bases left between them. The CDR3 sequence: CASSAKGGETQYF. The CDR3 coding sequence is TGTGCCAGCAGCGCCAAGGGGGGGGAGACCCAGTACTTC.

The sample holds one count of this clone. The rearrangement joins TRBV28 to TRBJ2-2; D is undetermined. Trimming left V 2 bases short and J 2 bases short, with 3 bases between. Germline CDR1 and CDR2: MDHEN and SYDVKM. CDR3 size: 13 residues. CDR3 residues: CASSLDNTGELFF. The CDR3 DNA follows: TGTGCCAGCAGTTTAGATAACACCGGGGAGCTGTTTTTT.

A note on this clone: Other DNA sequences in the sample encode the same CDR3. V gene TRBV25-1 combines with J gene TRBJ2-3; TRBD1 might be the D (6 bases). This CDR3 contains 14 residues. The germline gives CDR1 MGHDK, CDR2 SYGVNS. V was clipped by 4 bases and J by 3 bases, with 11 bases between them. In DNA, the CDR3 is TGTGCCAGCAGTGGAGGGGGTTCAACAGATACGCAGTATTTT. Its translation: CASSGGGSTDTQYF.

The rearrangement links TRBV4-1 to TRBJ2-1; the D gene is possibly TRBD1 (5 bases). This CDR3 has 16 residues. The germline V gene has CDR1 MGHRA and CDR2 YSYEKL. Trimming left V 1 base short and J 2 bases short, with 12 bases between. The CDR3 nucleotides are TGCGCCAGCAGCCAAGGTCAGGGTTTTCCCTACAATGAGCAGTTCTTC. It is translated as CASSQGQGFPYNEQFF.